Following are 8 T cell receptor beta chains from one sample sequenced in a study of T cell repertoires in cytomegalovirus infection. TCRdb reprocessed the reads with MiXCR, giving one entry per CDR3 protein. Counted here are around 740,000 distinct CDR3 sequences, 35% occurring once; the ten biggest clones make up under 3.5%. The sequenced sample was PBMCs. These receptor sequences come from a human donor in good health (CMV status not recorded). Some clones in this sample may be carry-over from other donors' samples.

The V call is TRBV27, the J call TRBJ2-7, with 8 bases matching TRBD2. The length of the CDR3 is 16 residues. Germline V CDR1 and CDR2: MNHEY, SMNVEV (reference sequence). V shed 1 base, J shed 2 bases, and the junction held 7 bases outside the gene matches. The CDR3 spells CASSLLMAGGTYEQYF. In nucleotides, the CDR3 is TGTGCCAGCAGTTTATTAATGGCGGGAGGCACCTACGAGCAGTACTTC.

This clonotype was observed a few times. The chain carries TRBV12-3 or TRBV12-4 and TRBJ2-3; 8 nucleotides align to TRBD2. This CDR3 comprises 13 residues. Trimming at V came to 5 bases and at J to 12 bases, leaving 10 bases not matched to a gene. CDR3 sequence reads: CASSHLDSGTQYF. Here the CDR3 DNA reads TGTGCCAGCAGTCATCTGGATAGCGGGACACAGTATTTT.

CDR3 region: CSAQVSPSYGYTF. The CDR3 region has the DNA TGCAGCGCCCAGGTATCCCCCAGCTATGGCTACACCTTC. The chain uses TRBV29-1 and TRBJ1-2; D ambiguous. Between the trimmed V and J ends, which lost 7 bases and 4 bases, there was a span of 16 bases. Germline V gene data show CDR1 as SQVTM and CDR2 as ANQGSEA. The CDR3 extends over 13 amino acids.

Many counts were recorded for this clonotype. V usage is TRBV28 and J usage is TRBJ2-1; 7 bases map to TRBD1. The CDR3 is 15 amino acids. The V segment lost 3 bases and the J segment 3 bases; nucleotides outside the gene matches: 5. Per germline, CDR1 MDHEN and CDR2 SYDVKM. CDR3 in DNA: TGTGCCAGCAGTTTCGACAGGGAGCTCTACAATGAGCAGTTCTTC. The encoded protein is CASSFDRELYNEQFF.

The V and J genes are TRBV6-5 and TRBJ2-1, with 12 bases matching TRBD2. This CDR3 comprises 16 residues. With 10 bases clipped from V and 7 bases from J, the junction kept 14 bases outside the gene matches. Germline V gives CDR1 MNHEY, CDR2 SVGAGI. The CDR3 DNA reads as TGTGCCATCCCCCTTGCTGGACTAGCGGGACGAAATGAGCAGTTCTTC. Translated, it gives CAIPLAGLAGRNEQFF.

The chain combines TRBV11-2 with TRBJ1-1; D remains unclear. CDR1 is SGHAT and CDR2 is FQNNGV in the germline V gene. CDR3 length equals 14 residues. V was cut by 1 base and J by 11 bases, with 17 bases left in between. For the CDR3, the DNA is TGTGCCAGCAGCTTAGGATTTCGCTGGAAGGAGGCTTTCTTT. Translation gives CASSLGFRWKEAFF.

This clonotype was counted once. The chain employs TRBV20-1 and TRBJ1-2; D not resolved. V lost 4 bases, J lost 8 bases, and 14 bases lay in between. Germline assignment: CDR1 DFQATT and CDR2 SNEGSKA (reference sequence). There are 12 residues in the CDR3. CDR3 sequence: CSAKTRVGGYTF. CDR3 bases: TGCAGTGCTAAAACGAGGGTGGGAGGCTACACCTTC.

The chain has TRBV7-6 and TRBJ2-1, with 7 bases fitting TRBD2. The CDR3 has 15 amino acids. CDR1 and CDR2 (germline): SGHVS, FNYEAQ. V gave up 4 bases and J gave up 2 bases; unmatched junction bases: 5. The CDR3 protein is CASSSTSEPYNEQFF. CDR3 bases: TGTGCCAGCAGCTCCACTAGCGAACCCTACAATGAGCAGTTCTTC.